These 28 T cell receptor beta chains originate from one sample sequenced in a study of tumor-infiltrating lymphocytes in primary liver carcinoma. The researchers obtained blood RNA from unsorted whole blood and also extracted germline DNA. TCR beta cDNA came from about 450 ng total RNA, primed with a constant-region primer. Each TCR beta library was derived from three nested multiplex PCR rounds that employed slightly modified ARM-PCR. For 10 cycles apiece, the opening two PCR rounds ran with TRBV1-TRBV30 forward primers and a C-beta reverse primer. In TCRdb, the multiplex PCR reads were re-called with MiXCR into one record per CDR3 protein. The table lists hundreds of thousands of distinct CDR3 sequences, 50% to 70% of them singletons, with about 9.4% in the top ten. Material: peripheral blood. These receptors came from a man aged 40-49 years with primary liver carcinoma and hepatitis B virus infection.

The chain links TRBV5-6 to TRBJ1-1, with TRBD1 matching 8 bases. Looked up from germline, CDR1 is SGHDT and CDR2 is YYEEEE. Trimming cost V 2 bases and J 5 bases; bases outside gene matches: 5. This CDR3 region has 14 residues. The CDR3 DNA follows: TGTGCCAGCAGCTTTCCCCACAGGGGGACTGAAGCTTTCTTT. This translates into CASSFPHRGTEAFF.

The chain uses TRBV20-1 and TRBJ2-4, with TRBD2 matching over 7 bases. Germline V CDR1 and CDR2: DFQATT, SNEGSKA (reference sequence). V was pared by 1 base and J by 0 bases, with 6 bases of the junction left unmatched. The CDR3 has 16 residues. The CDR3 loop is CSARGGGIGAKNIQYF. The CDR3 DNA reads TGCAGTGCTAGAGGGGGGGGTATAGGAGCCAAAAACATTCAGTACTTC.

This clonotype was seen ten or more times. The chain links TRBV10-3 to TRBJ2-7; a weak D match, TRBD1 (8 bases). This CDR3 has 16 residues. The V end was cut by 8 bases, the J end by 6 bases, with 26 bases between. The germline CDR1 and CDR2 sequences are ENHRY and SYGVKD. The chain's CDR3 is CAIGWEGTGIPSEQYF. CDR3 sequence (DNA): TGTGCCATCGGATGGGAGGGGACAGGTATTCCCAGCGAGCAGTACTTC.

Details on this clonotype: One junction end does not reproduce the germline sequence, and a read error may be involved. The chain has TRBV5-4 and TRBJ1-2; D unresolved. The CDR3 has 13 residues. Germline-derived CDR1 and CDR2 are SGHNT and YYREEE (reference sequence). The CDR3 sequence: CASSWKGGYGYIF. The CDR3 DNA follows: TGTGCCAGCAGCTGGAAAGGTGGCTATGGCTACATCTTC.

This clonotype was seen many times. CDR3 protein: CSVEANRVGEQYF. As DNA, the CDR3 is TGCAGCGTTGAAGCGAATCGGGTGGGGGAGCAGTACTTC. The chain employs TRBV29-1 and TRBJ2-7; D remains unclear. This CDR3 has 13 residues. Germline V gene lookup returns CDR1 SQVTM and CDR2 ANQGSEA. Trimming took 1 base from V and 7 from J, leaving 14 bases between them.

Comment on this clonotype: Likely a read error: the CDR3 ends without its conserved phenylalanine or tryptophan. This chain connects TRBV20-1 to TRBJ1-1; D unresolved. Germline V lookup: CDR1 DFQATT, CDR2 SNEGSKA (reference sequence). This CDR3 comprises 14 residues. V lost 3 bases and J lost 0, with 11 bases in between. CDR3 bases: TGCAGTGCTAGGAAAGGCTCATTGAACACTGAAGCTTTCTTA. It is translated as CSARKGSLNTEAFL.

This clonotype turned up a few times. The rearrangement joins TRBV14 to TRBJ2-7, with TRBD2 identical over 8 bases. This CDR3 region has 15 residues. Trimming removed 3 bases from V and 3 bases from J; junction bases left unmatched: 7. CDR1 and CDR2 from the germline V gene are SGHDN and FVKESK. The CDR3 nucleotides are TGTGCCAGCAGCCAGCTAGCGGGCCCTGGCTACGAGCAGTACTTC. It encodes CASSQLAGPGYEQYF.

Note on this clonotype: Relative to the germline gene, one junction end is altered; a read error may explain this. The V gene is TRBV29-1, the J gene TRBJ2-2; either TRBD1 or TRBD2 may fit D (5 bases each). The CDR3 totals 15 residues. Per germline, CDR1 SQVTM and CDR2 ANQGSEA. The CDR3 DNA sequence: TGCAGCGTTGTAGGACTGGGGGATCAGACCGAGGAGCTGTTTTTT. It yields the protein CSVVGLGDQTEELFF.

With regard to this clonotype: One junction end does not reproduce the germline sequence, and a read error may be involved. The CDR3 region has the DNA TGTGCCTGGAGTGAGAAGAACAGGCGGAACACTGAAGTTTTCTTT. Encoded protein: CAWSEKNRRNTEVFF. The chain has TRBV30 and TRBJ1-1; D perhaps matches TRBD1 (5 bases). Germline values: CDR1 GTSNPN, CDR2 SVGIG (reference sequence). The CDR3 is made up of 15 amino acids.

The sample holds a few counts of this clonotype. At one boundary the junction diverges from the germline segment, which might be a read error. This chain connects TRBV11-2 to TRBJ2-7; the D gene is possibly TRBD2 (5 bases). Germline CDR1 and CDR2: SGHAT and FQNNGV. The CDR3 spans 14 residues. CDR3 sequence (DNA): TGTGCCAGTAGCTTCTCTGGGAGCTCCTACGAGCAGTACTTC. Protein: CASSFSGSSYEQYF.

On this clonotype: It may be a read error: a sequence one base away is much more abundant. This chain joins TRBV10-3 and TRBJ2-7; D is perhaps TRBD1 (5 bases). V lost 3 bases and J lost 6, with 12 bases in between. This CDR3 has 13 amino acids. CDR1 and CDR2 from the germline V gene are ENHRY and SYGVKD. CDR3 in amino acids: CAISEWGEFEQYF. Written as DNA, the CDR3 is TGTGCCATCAGTGAATGGGGCGAATTCGAGCAGTACTTC.

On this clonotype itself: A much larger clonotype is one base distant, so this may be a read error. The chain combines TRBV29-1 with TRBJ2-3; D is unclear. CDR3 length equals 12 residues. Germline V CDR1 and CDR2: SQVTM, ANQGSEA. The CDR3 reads CSVVGDTDRQYF. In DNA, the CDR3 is TGCAGCGTTGTTGGCGACACAGATAGGCAGTATTTT.

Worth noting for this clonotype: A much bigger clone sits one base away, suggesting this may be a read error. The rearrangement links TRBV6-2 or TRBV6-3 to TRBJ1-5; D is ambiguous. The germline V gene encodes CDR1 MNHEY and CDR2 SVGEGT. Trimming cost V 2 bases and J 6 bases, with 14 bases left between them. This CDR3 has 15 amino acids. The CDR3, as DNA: TGTGCCAGCAGTTACCGGCGGTCCTCTAGTCAGCCCCAGCATTTT. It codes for CASSYRRSSSQPQHF.

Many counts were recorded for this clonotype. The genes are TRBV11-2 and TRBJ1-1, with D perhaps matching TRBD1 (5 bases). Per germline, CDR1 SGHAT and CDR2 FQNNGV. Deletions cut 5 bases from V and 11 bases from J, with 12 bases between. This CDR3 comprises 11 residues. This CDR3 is CASSPQGAAFF. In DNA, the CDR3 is TGTGCCAGCAGCCCTCAGGGAGCCGCTTTCTTT.

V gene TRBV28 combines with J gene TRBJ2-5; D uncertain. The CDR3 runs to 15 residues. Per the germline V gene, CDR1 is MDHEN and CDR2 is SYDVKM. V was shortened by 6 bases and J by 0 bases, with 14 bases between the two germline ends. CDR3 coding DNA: TGTGCCAGCAGGGCCGCCCGAAGCTACCAAGAGACCCAGTACTTC. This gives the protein CASRAARSYQETQYF.

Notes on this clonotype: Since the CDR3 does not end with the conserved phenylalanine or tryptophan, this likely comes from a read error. CDR3 DNA: TGTAGCCTTGAGGGGGGCTGGGGAGAAGCTTTCTTG. Translated: CSLEGGWGEAFL. This chain joins TRBV29-1 and TRBJ1-1; D may be TRBD1 (6 bases). This CDR3 is built from 12 residues. Germline values: CDR1 SQVTM, CDR2 ANQGSEA.

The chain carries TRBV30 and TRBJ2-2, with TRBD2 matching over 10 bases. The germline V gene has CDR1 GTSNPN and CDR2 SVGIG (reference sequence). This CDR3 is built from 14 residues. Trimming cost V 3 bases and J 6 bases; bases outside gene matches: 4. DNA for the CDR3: TGTGCCTGGAGGGCTAGCGGGAGATCCGGGGAGCTGTTTTTT. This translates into CAWRASGRSGELFF.

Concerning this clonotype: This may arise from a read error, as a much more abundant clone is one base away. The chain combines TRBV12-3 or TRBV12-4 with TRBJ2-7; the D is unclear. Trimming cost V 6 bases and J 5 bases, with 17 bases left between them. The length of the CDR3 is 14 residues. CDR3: CASSLTCLEDEQYF. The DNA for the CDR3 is TGTGCCAGCAGCCTGACATGTCTCGAGGACGAGCAGTACTTC.

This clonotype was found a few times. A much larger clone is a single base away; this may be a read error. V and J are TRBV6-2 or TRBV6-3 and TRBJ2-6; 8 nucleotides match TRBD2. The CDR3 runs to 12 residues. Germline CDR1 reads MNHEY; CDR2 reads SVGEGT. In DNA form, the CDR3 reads TGTGCCGGCAGTTCGGGGGGGCCCTCTCAGACTTTC. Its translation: CAGSSGGPSQTF.

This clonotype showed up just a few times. CDR3 protein: CASSFGPSYEQYF. DNA for the CDR3: TGTGCCAGCAGCTTCGGGCCCTCCTACGAGCAGTACTTC. The V and J genes are TRBV6-6 and TRBJ2-7; D gene uncertain. The germline CDR1 and CDR2 sequences are MNHNY and SVGAGI (reference sequence). The CDR3 length is 13 residues. V gave up 6 bases and J gave up 0 bases, with 9 bases separating them.

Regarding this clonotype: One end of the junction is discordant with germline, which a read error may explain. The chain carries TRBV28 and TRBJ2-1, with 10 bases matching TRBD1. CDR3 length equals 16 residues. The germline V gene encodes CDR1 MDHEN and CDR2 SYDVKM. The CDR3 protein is CASSSGGQGFLDEHFF. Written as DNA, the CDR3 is TGTGCCAGCAGTTCAGGGGGACAGGGGTTTCTGGATGAGCACTTCTTC. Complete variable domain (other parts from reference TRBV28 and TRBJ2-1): DVKVTQSSRYLVKRTGEKVFLECVQDMDHENMFWYRQDPGLGLRLIYFSYDVKMKEKGDIPEGYSVSREKKERFSLILESASTNQTSMYLCASSSGGQGFLDEHFFGPGTRLTVL.

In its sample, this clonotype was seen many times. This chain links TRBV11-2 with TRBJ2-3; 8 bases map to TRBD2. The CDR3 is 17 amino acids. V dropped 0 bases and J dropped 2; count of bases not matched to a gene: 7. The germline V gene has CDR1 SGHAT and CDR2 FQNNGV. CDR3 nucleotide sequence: TGTGCCAGCAGCTTAGATCAGATAGCGGGATACACAGATACGCAGTATTTT. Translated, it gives CASSLDQIAGYTDTQYF.

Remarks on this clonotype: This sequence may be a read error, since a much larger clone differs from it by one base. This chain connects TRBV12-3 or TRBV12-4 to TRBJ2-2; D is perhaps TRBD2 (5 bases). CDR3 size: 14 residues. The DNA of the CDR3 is TGTGCCAGCAGTTTGCAAAGGAACACCGGGAAGCTGTTTTTT. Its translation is CASSLQRNTGKLFF.

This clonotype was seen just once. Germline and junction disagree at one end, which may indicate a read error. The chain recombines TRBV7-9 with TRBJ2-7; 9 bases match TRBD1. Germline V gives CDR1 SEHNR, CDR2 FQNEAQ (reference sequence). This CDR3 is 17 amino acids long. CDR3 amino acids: CASSPGDRDPFSYELYF. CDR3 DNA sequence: TGTGCCAGCAGCCCGGGGGACAGGGACCCTTTCTCCTACGAGCTGTACTTC.

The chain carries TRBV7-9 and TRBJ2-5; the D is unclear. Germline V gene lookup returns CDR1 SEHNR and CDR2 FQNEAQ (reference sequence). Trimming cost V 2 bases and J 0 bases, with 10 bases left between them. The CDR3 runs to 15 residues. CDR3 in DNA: TGTGCCAGCAGCTTAATTGGGCGAAACCAAGAGACCCAGTACTTC. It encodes CASSLIGRNQETQYF.

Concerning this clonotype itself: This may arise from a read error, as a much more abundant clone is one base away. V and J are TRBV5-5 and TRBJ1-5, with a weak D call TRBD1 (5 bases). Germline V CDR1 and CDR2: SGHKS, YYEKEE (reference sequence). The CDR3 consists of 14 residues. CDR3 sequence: CANSLWAGDQPQHF. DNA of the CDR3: TGTGCCAACAGCTTGTGGGCGGGGGATCAGCCCCAGCATTTT.

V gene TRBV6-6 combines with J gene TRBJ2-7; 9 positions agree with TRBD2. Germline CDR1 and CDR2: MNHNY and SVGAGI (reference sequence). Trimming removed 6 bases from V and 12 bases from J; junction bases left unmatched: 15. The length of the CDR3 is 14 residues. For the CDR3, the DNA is TGTGCCAGCAGGACTGGGACTAGCCGATACGGGCGGTACTTC. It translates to CASRTGTSRYGRYF.

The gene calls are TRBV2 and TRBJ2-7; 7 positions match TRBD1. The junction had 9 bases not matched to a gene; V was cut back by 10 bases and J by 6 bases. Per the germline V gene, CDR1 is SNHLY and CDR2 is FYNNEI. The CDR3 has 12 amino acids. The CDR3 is CATTGDRVEQYF. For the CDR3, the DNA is TGTGCCACCACGGGTGACAGGGTCGAGCAGTACTTC.